Following are 6 T cell receptor beta chains from one sample sequenced in a study of T cells after yellow fever vaccination. Using its own MiXCR run on the 5' RACE reads, TCRdb lists one record per CDR3 protein. The sample contains around 400,000 distinct CDR3 sequences, approximately 10% of which appear only once. The sequences come from PBMCs, collected on the day of the first yellow fever vaccination. The receptors come from a man aged 18 to 35 who received the YFV17D yellow fever vaccine.

This clonotype was counted at least ten times. The rearrangement links TRBV20-1 to TRBJ2-1, with 8 bases matching TRBD1. The CDR3 totals 13 residues. Germline V gives CDR1 DFQATT, CDR2 SNEGSKA (reference sequence). J was trimmed by 7 bases and V by 5 bases; bases with no gene match: 7. CDR3 DNA sequence: TGCAGTGCTCCTCGGACAGGGCTAAATGAGCAGTTCTTC. Encoded protein: CSAPRTGLNEQFF.

The chain has TRBV29-1 and TRBJ2-3; weak D call: TRBD2 (7 bases). V lost 6 bases to trimming and J lost 4 bases, with 14 bases between them. Germline V gene lookup returns CDR1 SQVTM and CDR2 ANQGSEA. This CDR3 has 13 residues. CDR3 nucleotide sequence: TGCAGCGTGTGGGGGGGGGCGTCAGATACGCAGTATTTT. Residues: CSVWGGASDTQYF.

In its sample, this clonotype was seen a few times. This chain joins TRBV7-2 and TRBJ2-1, with D unclear. The CDR3 covers 13 residues. Germline loops: CDR1 SGHTA, CDR2 FQGNSA. The V end was cut by 3 bases, the J end by 14 bases, with 17 bases between. CDR3 DNA sequence: TGTGCCAGCAGCTTCACCCTTGGGGATCGGGAGTTCTTC. The encoded protein is CASSFTLGDREFF.

This clonotype was seen more than once but under ten times. This chain joins TRBV4-3 and TRBJ1-2; maybe TRBD1 (5 bases). The CDR3 runs to 17 residues. CDR1 is LGHNA, CDR2 YSLEER, per germline. V was clipped by 1 base and J by 2 bases, with 17 bases between them. This CDR3 is CASSQAWRGGQNYGYTF. In DNA, the CDR3 is TGCGCCAGCAGCCAAGCCTGGCGCGGGGGTCAGAACTATGGCTACACCTTC.

This clonotype turned up a few times. This chain uses TRBV6-5 with TRBJ2-2; 9 nucleotides match TRBD1. The V segment lost 1 base and the J segment 7 bases; nucleotides outside the gene matches: 4. The CDR3 runs 15 residues. CDR1 is MNHEY, CDR2 SVGAGI, per germline. CDR3 DNA: TGTGCCAGCAGTTACTTGGGACAGGGTGGCGGGGAGCTGTTTTTT. This sequence encodes CASSYLGQGGGELFF.

The V gene is TRBV7-9, the J gene TRBJ2-1; 8 bases match TRBD1. Germline V gene sequence: CDR1 SEHNR, CDR2 FQNEAQ (reference sequence). The CDR3 runs to 15 residues. The J segment lost 6 bases and the V segment lost 5 bases, leaving 9 bases of the junction unmatched. CDR3 sequence: CASSEGQVLSNEQFF. CDR3 bases: TGTGCCAGCAGCGAGGGACAGGTTTTGTCCAATGAGCAGTTCTTC.